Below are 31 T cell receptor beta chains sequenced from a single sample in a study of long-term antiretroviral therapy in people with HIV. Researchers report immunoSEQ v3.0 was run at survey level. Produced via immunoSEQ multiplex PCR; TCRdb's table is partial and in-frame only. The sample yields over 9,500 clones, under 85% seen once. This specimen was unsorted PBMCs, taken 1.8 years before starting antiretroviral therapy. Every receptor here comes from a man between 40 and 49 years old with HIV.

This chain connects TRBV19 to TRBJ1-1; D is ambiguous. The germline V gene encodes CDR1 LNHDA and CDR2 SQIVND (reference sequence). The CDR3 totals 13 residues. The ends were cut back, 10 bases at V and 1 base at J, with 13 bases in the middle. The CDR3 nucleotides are TGTGCCACTAAGAGGACGGAGAACACTGAAGCTTTCTTT. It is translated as CATKRTENTEAFF.

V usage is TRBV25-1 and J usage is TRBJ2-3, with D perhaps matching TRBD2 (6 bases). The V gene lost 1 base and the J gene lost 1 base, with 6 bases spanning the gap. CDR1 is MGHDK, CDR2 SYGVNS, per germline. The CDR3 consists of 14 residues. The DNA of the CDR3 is TGTGCCAGCAGTGAATGGGGGGGCACAGATACGCAGTATTTT. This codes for CASSEWGGTDTQYF.

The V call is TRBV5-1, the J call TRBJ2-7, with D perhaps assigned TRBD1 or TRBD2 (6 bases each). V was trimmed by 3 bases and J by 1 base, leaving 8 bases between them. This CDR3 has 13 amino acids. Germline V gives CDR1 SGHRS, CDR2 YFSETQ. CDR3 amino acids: CASSSGASYEQYF. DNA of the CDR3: TGCGCCAGCAGCTCGGGGGCTTCCTACGAGCAGTACTTC.

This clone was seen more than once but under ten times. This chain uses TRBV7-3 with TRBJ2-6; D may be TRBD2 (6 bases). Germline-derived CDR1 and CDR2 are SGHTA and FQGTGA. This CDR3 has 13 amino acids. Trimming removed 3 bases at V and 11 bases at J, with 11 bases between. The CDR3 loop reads CASSLGLGDVLTF. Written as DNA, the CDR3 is TGTGCCAGCAGCTTGGGACTGGGGGACGTCCTGACTTTC.

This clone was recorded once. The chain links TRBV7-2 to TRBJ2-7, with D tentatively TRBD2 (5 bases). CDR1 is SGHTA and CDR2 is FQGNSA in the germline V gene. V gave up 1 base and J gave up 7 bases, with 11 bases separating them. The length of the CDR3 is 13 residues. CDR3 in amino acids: CASSLVRGGEQYF. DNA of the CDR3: TGTGCCAGCAGCTTAGTCCGGGGTGGGGAGCAGTACTTC.

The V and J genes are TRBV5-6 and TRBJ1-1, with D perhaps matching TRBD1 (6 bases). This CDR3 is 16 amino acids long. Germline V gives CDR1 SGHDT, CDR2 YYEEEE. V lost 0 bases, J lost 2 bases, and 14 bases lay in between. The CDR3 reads CASSLEGVGGNTEAFF. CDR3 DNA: TGTGCCAGCAGCTTGGAGGGGGTTGGTGGTAACACTGAAGCTTTCTTT. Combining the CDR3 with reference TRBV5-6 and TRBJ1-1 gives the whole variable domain DAGVTQSPTHLIKTRGQQVTLRCSPKSGHDTVSWYQQALGQGPQFIFQYYEEEERQRGNFPDRFSGHQFPNYSSELNVNALLLGDSALYLCASSLEGVGGNTEAFFGQGTRLTVV.

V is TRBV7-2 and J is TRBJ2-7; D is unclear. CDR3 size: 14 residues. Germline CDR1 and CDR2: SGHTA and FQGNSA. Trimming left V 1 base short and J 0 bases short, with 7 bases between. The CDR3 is CASSLVASSYEQYF. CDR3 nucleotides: TGTGCCAGCAGCTTAGTTGCTAGCTCCTACGAGCAGTACTTC.

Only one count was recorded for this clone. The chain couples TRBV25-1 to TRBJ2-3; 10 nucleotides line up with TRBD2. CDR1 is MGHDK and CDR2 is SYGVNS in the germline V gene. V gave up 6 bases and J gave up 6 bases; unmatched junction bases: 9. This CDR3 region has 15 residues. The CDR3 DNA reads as TGTGCCAGCAGCCTCTACCTAGCGGGGGTTGATACGCAGTATTTT. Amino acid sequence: CASSLYLAGVDTQYF.

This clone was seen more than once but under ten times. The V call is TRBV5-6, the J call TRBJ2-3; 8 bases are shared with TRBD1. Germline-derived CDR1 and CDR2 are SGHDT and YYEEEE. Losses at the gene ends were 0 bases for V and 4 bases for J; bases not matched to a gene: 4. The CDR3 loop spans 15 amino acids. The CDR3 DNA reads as TGTGCCAGCAGCTTGGGGACAGGGATCGCAGATACGCAGTATTTT. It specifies CASSLGTGIADTQYF.

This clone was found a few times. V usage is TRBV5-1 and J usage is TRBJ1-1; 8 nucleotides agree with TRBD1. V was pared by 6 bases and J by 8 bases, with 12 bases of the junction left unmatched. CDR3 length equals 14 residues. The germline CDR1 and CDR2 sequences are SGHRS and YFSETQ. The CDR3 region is CASNPTGAGVEAFF. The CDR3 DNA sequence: TGCGCCAGCAACCCGACAGGGGCGGGTGTGGAAGCTTTCTTT. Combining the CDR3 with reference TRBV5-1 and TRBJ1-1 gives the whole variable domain KAGVTQTPRYLIKTRGQQVTLSCSPISGHRSVSWYQQTPGQGLQFLFEYFSETQRNKGNFPGRFSGRQFSNSRSEMNVSTLELGDSALYLCASNPTGAGVEAFFGQGTRLTVV.

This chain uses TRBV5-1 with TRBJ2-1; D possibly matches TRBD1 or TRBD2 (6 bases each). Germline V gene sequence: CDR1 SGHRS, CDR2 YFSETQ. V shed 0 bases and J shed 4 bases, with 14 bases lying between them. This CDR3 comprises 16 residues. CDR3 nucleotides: TGCGCCAGCAGCTTGGATGGTCGGGGGCGATACAATGAGCAGTTCTTC. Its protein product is CASSLDGRGRYNEQFF.

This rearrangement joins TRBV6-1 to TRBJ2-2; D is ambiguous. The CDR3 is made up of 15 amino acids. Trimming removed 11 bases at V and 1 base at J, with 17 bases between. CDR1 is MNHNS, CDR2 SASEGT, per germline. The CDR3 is CAATRPELNTGELFF. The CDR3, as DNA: TGTGCCGCCACGCGGCCGGAGTTGAACACCGGGGAGCTGTTTTTT.

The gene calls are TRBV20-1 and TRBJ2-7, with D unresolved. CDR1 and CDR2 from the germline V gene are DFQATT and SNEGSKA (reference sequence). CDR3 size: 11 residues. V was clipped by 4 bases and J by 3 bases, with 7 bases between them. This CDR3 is CSAIRSYEQYF. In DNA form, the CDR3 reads TGCAGTGCTATTCGCAGCTACGAGCAGTACTTC.

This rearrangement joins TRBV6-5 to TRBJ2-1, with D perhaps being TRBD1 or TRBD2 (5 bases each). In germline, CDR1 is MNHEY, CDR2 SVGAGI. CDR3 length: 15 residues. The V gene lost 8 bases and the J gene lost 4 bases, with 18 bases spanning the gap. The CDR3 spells CASSPSQGRYNEQFF. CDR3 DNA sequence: TGTGCCAGCTCCCCATCCCAGGGACGGTACAATGAGCAGTTCTTC.

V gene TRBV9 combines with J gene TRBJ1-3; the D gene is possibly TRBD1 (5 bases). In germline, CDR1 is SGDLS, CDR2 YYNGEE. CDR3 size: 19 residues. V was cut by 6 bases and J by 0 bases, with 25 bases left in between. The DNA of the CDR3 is TGTGCCAGCATCCCTTATCAGGGCCCCCTAACCCCCTCTGGAAACACCATATATTTT. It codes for CASIPYQGPLTPSGNTIYF.

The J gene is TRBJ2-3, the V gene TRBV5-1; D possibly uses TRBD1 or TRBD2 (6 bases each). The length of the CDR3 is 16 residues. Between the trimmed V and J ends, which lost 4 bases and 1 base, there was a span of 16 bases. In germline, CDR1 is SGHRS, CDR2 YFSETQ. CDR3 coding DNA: TGCGCCAGCAGCCGGGATGTGGGGGGCCGCACAGATACGCAGTATTTT. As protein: CASSRDVGGRTDTQYF.

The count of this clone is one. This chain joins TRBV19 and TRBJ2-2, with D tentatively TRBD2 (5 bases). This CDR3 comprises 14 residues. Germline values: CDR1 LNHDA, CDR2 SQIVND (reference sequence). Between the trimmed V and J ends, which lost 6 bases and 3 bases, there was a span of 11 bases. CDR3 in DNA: TGTGCCAGTAGCCGGGGTGTAGACACCGGGGAGCTGTTTTTT. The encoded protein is CASSRGVDTGELFF.

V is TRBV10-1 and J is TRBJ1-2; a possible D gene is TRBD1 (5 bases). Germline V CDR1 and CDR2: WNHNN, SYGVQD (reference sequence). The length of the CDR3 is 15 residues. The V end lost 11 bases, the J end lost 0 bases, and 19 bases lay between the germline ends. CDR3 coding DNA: TGCGCCGGGGGGTTGGGCCCCCCTACTAACTATGGCTACACCTTC. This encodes CAGGLGPPTNYGYTF.

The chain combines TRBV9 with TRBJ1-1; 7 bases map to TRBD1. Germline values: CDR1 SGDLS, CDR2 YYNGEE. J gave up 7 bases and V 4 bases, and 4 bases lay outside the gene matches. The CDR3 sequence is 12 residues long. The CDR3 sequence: CASSRQGNEAFF. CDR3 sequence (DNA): TGTGCCAGCAGCAGACAGGGAAATGAAGCTTTCTTT.

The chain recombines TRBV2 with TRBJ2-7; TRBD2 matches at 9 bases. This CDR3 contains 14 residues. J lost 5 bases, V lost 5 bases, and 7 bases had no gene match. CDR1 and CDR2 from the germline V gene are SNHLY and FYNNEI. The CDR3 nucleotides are TGTGCCAGCAGTAATAGCGGGGGTTCCAACGAGCAGTACTTC. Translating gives CASSNSGGSNEQYF.

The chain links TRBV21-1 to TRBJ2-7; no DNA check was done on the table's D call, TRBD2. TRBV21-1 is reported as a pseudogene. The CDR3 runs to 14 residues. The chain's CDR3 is CASSKVELTYEQYF. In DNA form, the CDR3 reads TGTGCCAGCAGCAAAGTTGAGCTTACCTACGAGCAGTACTTC.

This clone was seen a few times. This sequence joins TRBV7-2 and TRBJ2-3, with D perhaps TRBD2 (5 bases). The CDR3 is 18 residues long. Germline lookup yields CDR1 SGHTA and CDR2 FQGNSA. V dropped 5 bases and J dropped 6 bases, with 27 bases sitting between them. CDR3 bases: TGTGCCAGCAGCAGGCCGAACACCTACCGCCCGGACTGGGATACGCAGTATTTT. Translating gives CASSRPNTYRPDWDTQYF. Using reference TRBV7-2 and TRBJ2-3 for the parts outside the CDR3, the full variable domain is GAGVSQSPSNKVTEKGKDVELRCDPISGHTALYWYRQSLGQGLEFLIYFQGNSAPDKSGLPSDRFSAERTGGSVSTLTIQRTQQEDSAVYLCASSRPNTYRPDWDTQYFGPGTRLTVL.

The CDR3 sequence is CASSPKDRATDEQYF. The CDR3 DNA sequence: TGTGCCAGCAGCCCGAAAGACAGGGCTACGGACGAGCAGTACTTC. The chain is built from TRBV7-9 and TRBJ2-7; 7 nucleotides line up with TRBD1. The V gene's germline CDR1 is SEHNR and CDR2 FQNEAQ (reference sequence). CDR3 length equals 15 residues. The V and J ends lost 5 bases and 5 bases, in that order; junction bases with no gene match: 12.

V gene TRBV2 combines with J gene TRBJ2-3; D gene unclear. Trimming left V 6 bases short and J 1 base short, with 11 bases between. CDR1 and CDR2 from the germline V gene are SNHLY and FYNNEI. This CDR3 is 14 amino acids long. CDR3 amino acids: CASRWAPGTDTQYF. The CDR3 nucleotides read TGTGCCAGCAGATGGGCCCCGGGCACAGATACGCAGTATTTT. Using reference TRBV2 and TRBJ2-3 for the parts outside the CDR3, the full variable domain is EPEVTQTPSHQVTQMGQEVILRCVPISNHLYFYWYRQILGQKVEFLVSFYNNEISEKSEIFDDQFSVERPDGSNFTLKIRSTKLEDSAMYFCASRWAPGTDTQYFGPGTRLTVL.

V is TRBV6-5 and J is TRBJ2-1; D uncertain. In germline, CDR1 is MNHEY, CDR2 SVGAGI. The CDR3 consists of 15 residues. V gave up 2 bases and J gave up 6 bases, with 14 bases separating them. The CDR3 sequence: CASSYPAKGINEQFF. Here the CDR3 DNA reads TGTGCCAGCAGTTACCCGGCAAAGGGTATCAATGAGCAGTTCTTC.

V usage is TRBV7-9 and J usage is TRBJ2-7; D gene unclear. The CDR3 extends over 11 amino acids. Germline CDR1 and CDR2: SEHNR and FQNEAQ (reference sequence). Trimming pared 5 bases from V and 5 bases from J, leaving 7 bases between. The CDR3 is CASSEWNEQYF. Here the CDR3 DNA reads TGTGCCAGCAGCGAGTGGAACGAGCAGTACTTC.

In nucleotides, the CDR3 is TGTGCCAGCCACAGCGGGTCCTGTCGTCGGGAGCAGTACTTC. This translates into CASHSGSCRREQYF. V is TRBV21-1 and J is TRBJ2-7; TRBD2 is the table's D call and was not checked against the DNA. TRBV21-1 corresponds to a pseudogene. This CDR3 spans 14 amino acids.

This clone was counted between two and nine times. Written as DNA, the CDR3 is TGTGCCAGCAGCTTTTTAGGGCAGCCCCAGCATTTT. Protein: CASSFLGQPQHF. V and J are TRBV7-9 and TRBJ1-5; D remains unclear. The CDR3 is made up of 12 amino acids. Germline values: CDR1 SEHNR, CDR2 FQNEAQ (reference sequence). V gave up 3 bases and J gave up 7 bases, with 7 bases separating them.

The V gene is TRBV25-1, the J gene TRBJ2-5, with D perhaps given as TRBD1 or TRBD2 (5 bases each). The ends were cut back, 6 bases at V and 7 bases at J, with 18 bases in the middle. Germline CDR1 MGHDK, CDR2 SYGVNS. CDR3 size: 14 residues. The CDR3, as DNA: TGTGCCAGCAGCTCCTCCCGGGACCGCCCGACCCAGTACTTC. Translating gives CASSSSRDRPTQYF.

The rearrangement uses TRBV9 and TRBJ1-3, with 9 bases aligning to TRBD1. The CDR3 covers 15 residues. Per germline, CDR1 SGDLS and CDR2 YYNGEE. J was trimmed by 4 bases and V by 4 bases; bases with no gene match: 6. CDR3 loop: CASSRMGQGGNTIYF. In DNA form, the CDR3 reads TGTGCCAGCAGCCGAATGGGACAGGGAGGAAACACCATATATTTT.

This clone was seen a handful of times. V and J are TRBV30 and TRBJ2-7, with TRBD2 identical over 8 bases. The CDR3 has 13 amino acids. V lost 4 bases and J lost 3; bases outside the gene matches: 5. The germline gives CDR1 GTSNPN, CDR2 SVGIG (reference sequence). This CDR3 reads CAWTRGADYEQYF. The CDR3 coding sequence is TGTGCCTGGACGCGGGGGGCGGACTACGAGCAGTACTTC.